The rows below give T cell receptor beta chains drawn from one sample of a study of blood T cells in healthy people across ages. Each CDR3 protein gets one entry after TCRdb re-called the 5' RACE reads with MiXCR. The sample yields 500,000 to 700,000 distinct CDR3 sequences, 25% to 30% seen once. The sequenced sample was blood. The receptors were sampled from a woman older than 75 in good health. Each CDR3 is given with its conserved first and last residue.

J gene: TRBJ1-5
V gene: TRBV28
CDR3 protein: CASSSPQSYSNQPQHF

J gene: TRBJ2-5
V gene: TRBV18
CDR3 protein: CASSRLAGGETQYF

J gene: TRBJ1-2
V gene: TRBV5-1
CDR3 protein: CASSPIGDRGHGYTF

J gene: TRBJ1-1
V gene: TRBV29-1
CDR3 protein: CSVGDRTNTEAFF

J gene: TRBJ2-3
V gene: TRBV20-1
CDR3 protein: CSARDHPDTQYF

J gene: TRBJ2-7
V gene: TRBV29-1
CDR3 protein: CSVENRGGSYEQYF

J gene: TRBJ2-5
V gene: TRBV6-4
CDR3 protein: CASISGGESQETQYF

J gene: TRBJ2-3
V gene: TRBV20-1
CDR3 protein: CSPRAGAGGGRTDTQYF

J gene: TRBJ1-1
V gene: TRBV15
CDR3 protein: CATSRDRGMAEAFF

J gene: TRBJ2-2
V gene: TRBV20-1
CDR3 protein: CSARDLKGTGELFF

J gene: TRBJ1-1
V gene: TRBV29-1
CDR3 protein: CSANSGTGNTEAFF

J gene: TRBJ2-3
V gene: TRBV2
CDR3 protein: CASSVNEADTQYF

J gene: TRBJ2-5
V gene: TRBV4-3
CDR3 protein: CASSQGGSGALLETQYF

J gene: TRBJ1-4
V gene: TRBV7-9
CDR3 protein: CASSRGSTATNEKLFF

J gene: TRBJ2-5
V gene: TRBV6-5
CDR3 protein: CASSDRQAQETQYF

J gene: TRBJ2-1
V gene: TRBV5-1
CDR3 protein: CASTRGASGEQFF

J gene: TRBJ1-4
V gene: TRBV5-1
CDR3 protein: CASSLIRGTNEKLFF

J gene: TRBJ1-5
V gene: TRBV2
CDR3 protein: CASKLDRSNQPQHF

J gene: TRBJ1-1
V gene: TRBV7-9
CDR3 protein: CASRRGTGRVTEAFF

J gene: TRBJ2-5
V gene: TRBV2
CDR3 protein: CASRTDRGRETQYF

J gene: TRBJ2-5
V gene: TRBV27
CDR3 protein: CASSLSLGNEQYF

J gene: TRBJ2-7
V gene: TRBV6-5
CDR3 protein: CASRQVGGYEQYF

J gene: TRBJ2-7
V gene: TRBV6-1
CDR3 protein: CASSEAWEQYF

J gene: TRBJ1-4
V gene: TRBV19
CDR3 protein: CASRTLGGEKLFF

J gene: -
V gene: TRBV9
CDR3 protein: CASSVGSSRRGDEQYF

J gene: TRBJ2-1
V gene: TRBV11-2
CDR3 protein: CASGLWARDNEQFF

J gene: TRBJ2-2
V gene: TRBV6-1
CDR3 protein: CASSVAPPRQTNTGELFF

J gene: TRBJ2-5
V gene: TRBV6-1
CDR3 protein: CASRTLGQVQETQYF

J gene: TRBJ1-5
V gene: TRBV19
CDR3 protein: CASSVVGNRNQPQHF

J gene: TRBJ2-6
V gene: TRBV7-7
CDR3 protein: CASSFTDSGANVLTF

J gene: TRBJ1-1
V gene: TRBV20-1
CDR3 protein: CSAKYTEAFF

J gene: TRBJ2-7
V gene: TRBV29-1
CDR3 protein: CSVPEGPYEQYF

J gene: TRBJ2-5
V gene: TRBV20-1
CDR3 protein: CSATPTSGYQETQYF

J gene: TRBJ1-1
V gene: TRBV19
CDR3 protein: CASSIIGGGNTEAFF

J gene: TRBJ1-1
V gene: TRBV20-1
CDR3 protein: CSALDRGSSPVAEAFF

J gene: TRBJ2-5
V gene: TRBV4-2
CDR3 protein: CASSQELAGGLETQYF

J gene: TRBJ2-7
V gene: TRBV21-1
CDR3 protein: CASSKVGGLLLEQYF

J gene: TRBJ2-7
V gene: TRBV29-1
CDR3 protein: CSAWENRGRHEQYF

J gene: TRBJ2-5
V gene: TRBV5-1
CDR3 protein: CASSNERLGGSVLGETQYF

J gene: TRBJ1-2
V gene: TRBV7-2
CDR3 protein: CASSPQGYGHTF

J gene: TRBJ2-5
V gene: TRBV6-1
CDR3 protein: CASVDRAQYQETQYF

J gene: TRBJ2-1
V gene: TRBV12-3/TRBV12-4
CDR3 protein: CASSPGGPLINEQFF

J gene: TRBJ2-2
V gene: TRBV30
CDR3 protein: CAWRGTYTGELFF

J gene: TRBJ2-5
V gene: TRBV6-1
CDR3 protein: CASSEIWGTQETQYF

J gene: TRBJ2-3
V gene: TRBV12-3/TRBV12-4
CDR3 protein: CASRLGLSTDTQYF

J gene: TRBJ2-1
V gene: TRBV30
CDR3 protein: CAWSDSLTGSYNEQFF

J gene: -
V gene: TRBV14
CDR3 protein: CASSPGLLGYEQYF

J gene: TRBJ2-7
V gene: TRBV15
CDR3 protein: CATSRDQGDYEQYF

J gene: TRBJ1-3
V gene: TRBV6-5
CDR3 protein: CASSYSDRRNTIYF

J gene: TRBJ1-2
V gene: TRBV10-3
CDR3 protein: CAISSGDNGYTF

J gene: TRBJ2-7
V gene: TRBV7-9
CDR3 protein: CATSPAGLSYEQYF

J gene: TRBJ2-6
V gene: TRBV7-2
CDR3 protein: CASSRGGAGANVLTF

J gene: TRBJ1-5
V gene: TRBV6-2/TRBV6-3
CDR3 protein: CASRVSHPDQPQHF

J gene: TRBJ2-3
V gene: TRBV7-9
CDR3 protein: CASSLAGGGSTDTQYF

J gene: TRBJ1-5
V gene: TRBV12-3/TRBV12-4
CDR3 protein: CASSPGGGSNQPQHF